This T cell receptor (beta chain) was sequenced for a study of blood T cell repertoires in COVID-19. In the original processing: By means of reference gene primer amplification, nucleated cell counts were estimated. Some clones are missing from TCRdb's copy, which holds only in-frame ones; the method was immunoSEQ multiplex PCR. D and trimming were read from the DNA, whereas the V and J calls and clone size are those reported in that table. The sample contains 230,000 or so clones, roughly 88% of which appear only once. With V trimmed by 5 bases and J by 0 bases, 6 bases remained unmatched. Per germline, CDR1 LGHDT and CDR2 YNNKEL (reference sequence). The CDR3 covers 16 residues.

This sequence joins TRBV3-1 (or the pseudogene TRBV3-2) and TRBJ2-3, with 9 bases matching TRBD2. Sequenced input: peripheral blood. This TCR was sampled from a woman in her thirties or forties who had recovered from COVID-19. CDR3: CASSSGGSPSTDTQYF. As DNA, the CDR3 is TGTGCCAGCAGCAGCGGGGGGTCCCCCAGCACAGATACGCAGTATTTT.